A single sample gave rise to the 29 T cell receptor beta chains below, sequenced in a study of cytomegalovirus exposure and HLA in healthy donors. PCR amplification relied on 60 Vbeta primers (plus 13 Jbeta primers). Only in-frame clones appear in the TCRdb table, and some are missing; sequencing was by immunoSEQ multiplex PCR. The data show some 110,000 clones, roughly three quarters seen once. The specimen was PBMCs. These TCRs come from a man in his fifties in good health and CMV-seropositive.

This chain links TRBV9 with TRBJ2-7, with a weak D call TRBD1 (5 bases). The germline V gene has CDR1 SGDLS and CDR2 YYNGEE. CDR3 length equals 14 residues. Trimming left V 0 bases short and J 2 bases short, with 9 bases between. CDR3 in amino acids: CASSVATGTYEQYF. The DNA for the CDR3 is TGTGCCAGCAGCGTAGCTACAGGCACCTACGAGCAGTACTTC. Combining the CDR3 with reference TRBV9 and TRBJ2-7 gives the whole variable domain DSGVTQTPKHLITATGQRVTLRCSPRSGDLSVYWYQQSLDQGLQFLIQYYNGEERAKGNILERFSAQQFPDLHSELNLSSLELGDSALYFCASSVATGTYEQYFGPGTRLTVT.

The rearrangement links TRBV14 to TRBJ1-1; D not certain. The CDR3 length is 14 residues. The V and J ends lost 0 bases and 6 bases respectively, with 11 bases between them. Per the germline V gene, CDR1 is SGHDN and CDR2 is FVKESK. Written as DNA, the CDR3 is TGTGCCAGCAGCCAAGATGTCGTTCAGTCTGAAGCTTTCTTT. Translation: CASSQDVVQSEAFF.

V and J are TRBV2 and TRBJ1-2; 8 bases map to TRBD1. The germline gives CDR1 SNHLY, CDR2 FYNNEI. This CDR3 is 14 amino acids long. V shed 4 bases, J shed 6 bases, and the junction held 7 bases outside the gene matches. The CDR3 is CASSGVDRGNGYTF. In nucleotides, the CDR3 is TGTGCCAGCAGTGGAGTCGACAGGGGAAATGGCTACACCTTC.

The J gene is TRBJ1-6, the V gene TRBV5-1; 12 bases align to TRBD1. The V and J ends lost 7 bases and 10 bases, in that order; junction bases with no gene match: 6. This CDR3 spans 14 amino acids. CDR1 SGHRS and CDR2 YFSETQ come from the germline V gene. The chain's CDR3 is CASGDRGQGSPLHF. CDR3 bases: TGCGCCAGCGGGGACAGGGGGCAAGGGTCACCCCTCCACTTT.

The CDR3 loop is CASSDLMGRASTDTQYF. CDR3 sequence (DNA): TGTGCCAGCAGTGATTTGATGGGCCGTGCTAGCACAGATACGCAGTATTTT. The chain links TRBV6-1 to TRBJ2-3; D remains unclear. Germline V gene data show CDR1 as MNHNS and CDR2 as SASEGT. V lost 3 bases and J lost 0, with 16 bases in between. This CDR3 has 17 residues.

This chain links TRBV10-2 with TRBJ2-1, with a tentative D call TRBD2 (6 bases). Germline V CDR1 and CDR2: WSHSY, SAAADI. The CDR3 contains 13 residues. The ends were cut back, 7 bases at V and 9 bases at J, with 16 bases in the middle. The CDR3 sequence is CASKGGEATEQFF. CDR3 bases: TGCGCCAGCAAAGGAGGGGAGGCGACTGAGCAGTTCTTC.

This clone was seen only once. The chain couples TRBV4-1 to TRBJ1-4; no definite D call. Germline V gene sequence: CDR1 MGHRA, CDR2 YSYEKL. This CDR3 contains 16 residues. With 0 bases removed from V and 8 bases from J, the gap between germline ends came to 16 bases. The CDR3 DNA follows: TGCGCCAGCAGCCAAGATGCGGGCCCGACCTCCGAAAAACTGTTTTTT. Encoded protein: CASSQDAGPTSEKLFF.

The J gene is TRBJ2-1, the V gene TRBV6-6; 12 bases fit TRBD2. Trimming took 6 bases from V and 9 from J; bases not matched to a gene: 9. The CDR3 consists of 15 residues. Germline CDR1 MNHNY, CDR2 SVGAGI (reference sequence). The CDR3 is CASRDSSGGAGEQFF. The CDR3, as DNA: TGTGCCAGCAGGGACTCTAGCGGGGGGGCCGGTGAGCAGTTCTTC.

This clone was recorded a few times. The genes are TRBV19 and TRBJ1-5; TRBD1 matches 9 bases. The CDR3 totals 13 residues. V trimming: 7 bases; J trimming: 6 bases; junction bases outside the gene matches: 4. Germline V gene lookup returns CDR1 LNHDA and CDR2 SQIVND (reference sequence). CDR3 loop: CASNRGLGQPQHF. For the CDR3, the DNA is TGTGCCAGTAACAGGGGGCTCGGTCAGCCCCAGCATTTT.

This chain joins TRBV6-6 and TRBJ2-7; TRBD1 agrees at 7 bases. V shed 5 bases, J shed 5 bases, and the junction held 6 bases outside the gene matches. The CDR3 has 13 amino acids. Germline V gene data show CDR1 as MNHNY and CDR2 as SVGAGI (reference sequence). DNA for the CDR3: TGTGCCAGCAGTGCCCCCCAGGGGGACGAGCAGTACTTC. Protein sequence: CASSAPQGDEQYF.

This chain links TRBV4-1 with TRBJ2-7, with D possibly TRBD2 on 6 matching bases. CDR3 size: 14 residues. Germline values: CDR1 MGHRA, CDR2 YSYEKL. V was clipped by 4 bases and J by 5 bases, with 15 bases between them. In nucleotides, the CDR3 is TGCGCCAGCAGCCCCTCTCCGGGGGTCCACGAGCAGTACTTC. This gives the protein CASSPSPGVHEQYF.

This chain uses TRBV10-2 with TRBJ1-1; TRBD1 matches at 7 bases. Germline V CDR1 and CDR2: WSHSY, SAAADI. The V and J ends lost 3 bases and 4 bases, in that order; junction bases with no gene match: 5. This CDR3 is built from 14 residues. The CDR3 nucleotides read TGCGCCAGCAGTGAAGGGGGCTGGGGCACTGAAGCTTTCTTT. Residues: CASSEGGWGTEAFF.

A few counts support this clone. This chain uses TRBV6-5 with TRBJ2-1; weak D call: TRBD2 (5 bases). This CDR3 region has 13 residues. Trimming pared 7 bases from V and 7 bases from J, leaving 14 bases between. The V gene's germline CDR1 is MNHEY and CDR2 SVGAGI. The CDR3 nucleotides read TGTGCCAGCATTTCCAAATCGGGGAATGAGCAGTTCTTC. Amino acids: CASISKSGNEQFF.

This chain uses TRBV11-2 with TRBJ1-5; 12 bases match TRBD1. The trim removed 5 bases at V and 7 bases at J, leaving 6 bases unmatched. The germline V gene encodes CDR1 SGHAT and CDR2 FQNNGV. The CDR3 extends over 15 amino acids. CDR3 in DNA: TGTGCCAGCAGCGTAGGGACAGGGGGCACGCAGCCCCAGCATTTT. Its protein product is CASSVGTGGTQPQHF.

The chain has TRBV11-2 and TRBJ2-7; 10 positions agree with TRBD1. This CDR3 has 16 amino acids. The V segment lost 5 bases and the J segment 5 bases; nucleotides outside the gene matches: 12. CDR1 and CDR2 (germline): SGHAT, FQNNGV. The DNA for the CDR3 is TGTGCCAGCAGCGCTGTGACAGGGGGCTCTGGTAACGAGCAGTACTTC. Translating it yields CASSAVTGGSGNEQYF.

The rearrangement links TRBV6-6 to TRBJ1-1; TRBD1 matches 7 bases. This CDR3 comprises 15 residues. J was trimmed by 4 bases and V by 5 bases; bases with no gene match: 10. CDR1 and CDR2 (germline): MNHNY, SVGAGI (reference sequence). Written as DNA, the CDR3 is TGTGCCAGCAGTGACCAACGACAGGGCGGCACTGAAGCTTTCTTT. This codes for CASSDQRQGGTEAFF.

The chain employs TRBV10-1 and TRBJ1-1; D call uncertain. The CDR3 is 14 residues long. Germline CDR1 and CDR2: WNHNN and SYGVQD (reference sequence). Trimming removed 8 bases at V and 4 bases at J, with 17 bases between. CDR3 region: CASRREQHSTEAFF. CDR3 nucleotide sequence: TGCGCCAGCCGACGGGAGCAGCATAGCACTGAAGCTTTCTTT.

The V gene is TRBV6-6, the J gene TRBJ2-3, with 7 positions matching TRBD1. Germline V gene lookup returns CDR1 MNHNY and CDR2 SVGAGI (reference sequence). This CDR3 is 12 amino acids long. J gave up 7 bases and V 5 bases, and 3 bases lay outside the gene matches. CDR3 bases: TGTGCCAGCAGTCCGACAGGGAATACGCAGTATTTT. Its protein product is CASSPTGNTQYF.

This clone appeared a single time. The rearrangement links TRBV5-1 to TRBJ1-1; D is possibly TRBD1 (5 bases). The CDR3 sequence is 13 residues long. The V and J ends lost 4 bases and 3 bases respectively, with 10 bases between them. The germline gives CDR1 SGHRS, CDR2 YFSETQ. In DNA form, the CDR3 reads TGCGCCAGCAGCACAGGCGGCGACACTGAAGCTTTCTTT. It encodes CASSTGGDTEAFF. Full variable domain (rest looked up from reference TRBV5-1 and TRBJ1-1): KAGVTQTPRYLIKTRGQQVTLSCSPISGHRSVSWYQQTPGQGLQFLFEYFSETQRNKGNFPGRFSGRQFSNSRSEMNVSTLELGDSALYLCASSTGGDTEAFFGQGTRLTVV.

The gene calls are TRBV19 and TRBJ1-1; 10 bases line up with TRBD1. Germline V gives CDR1 LNHDA, CDR2 SQIVND (reference sequence). Germline trimming cut 7 bases from V and 10 bases from J; bases unmatched to any gene: 15. This CDR3 has 15 amino acids. The CDR3 loop reads CASKAAGQGIAGAFF. DNA of the CDR3: TGTGCCAGTAAAGCGGCGGGACAGGGGATCGCTGGAGCTTTCTTT.

The chain couples TRBV7-6 to TRBJ2-3, with D unresolved. Trimming shortened V by 4 bases and J by 2 bases, and 13 bases separated the two germline ends. The CDR3 covers 15 residues. Looked up from germline, CDR1 is SGHVS and CDR2 is FNYEAQ. This CDR3 is CASSSRLGYTDTQYF. CDR3 DNA sequence: TGTGCCAGCAGCTCCAGACTCGGGTACACAGATACGCAGTATTTT.

The CDR3, as DNA: TGTGCCAGCAGTTCAGGGGGTGAGCAGTTCTTC. Translated: CASSSGGEQFF. The chain recombines TRBV27 with TRBJ2-1; the match to TRBD1 covers 7 bases. V gave up 4 bases and J gave up 9 bases; unmatched junction bases: 0. The germline V gene has CDR1 MNHEY and CDR2 SMNVEV (reference sequence). This CDR3 has 11 amino acids.

This clone was observed once. The chain combines TRBV27 with TRBJ1-1, with no clear D. V was shortened by 4 bases and J by 1 base, with 7 bases between the two germline ends. This CDR3 is 13 amino acids long. The germline V gene has CDR1 MNHEY and CDR2 SMNVEV (reference sequence). CDR3 nucleotide sequence: TGTGCCAGCAGTTCGGGTACGAACACTGAAGCTTTCTTT. This codes for CASSSGTNTEAFF.

The chain couples TRBV7-2 to TRBJ2-3, with a weak D call TRBD2 (6 bases). CDR3 length equals 15 residues. Germline V gene lookup returns CDR1 SGHTA and CDR2 FQGNSA. With 6 bases removed from V and 2 bases from J, the gap between germline ends came to 15 bases. CDR3 region: CASRFSGLLTDTQYF. Here the CDR3 DNA reads TGTGCCAGCAGGTTTAGCGGCTTACTCACAGATACGCAGTATTTT.

The chain uses TRBV6-5 and TRBJ2-5, with TRBD2 matching 7 bases. The V segment lost 0 bases and the J segment 4 bases; nucleotides outside the gene matches: 5. CDR1 is MNHEY, CDR2 SVGAGI, per germline. The CDR3 extends over 15 amino acids. CDR3 residues: CASSYSWGGGETQYF. In DNA, the CDR3 is TGTGCCAGCAGTTACTCATGGGGGGGTGGAGAGACCCAGTACTTC.

The table lists this clone with a few counts. A read error is the likely source, as a far larger clone sits one nucleotide away. The chain employs TRBV11-2 and TRBJ1-5; D is unclear. The CDR3 loop spans 17 amino acids. With 0 bases removed from V and 2 bases from J, the gap between germline ends came to 14 bases. Germline V gene lookup returns CDR1 SGHAT and CDR2 FQNNGV. The CDR3 here is CASSLDREPQCNQPQHF. The DNA for the CDR3 is TGTGCCAGCAGCTTAGATCGGGAACCTCAATGCAATCAGCCCCAGCATTTT.

The chain has TRBV25-1 and TRBJ1-1, with D unclear. This CDR3 is 13 amino acids long. Per the germline V gene, CDR1 is MGHDK and CDR2 is SYGVNS. V lost 7 bases and J 0 bases, leaving 9 bases between the germline ends. The CDR3 loop reads CASTGRVNTEAFF. The CDR3 DNA is TGTGCCAGCACTGGCCGGGTGAACACTGAAGCTTTCTTT.

The genes are TRBV5-1 and TRBJ1-1; TRBD1 agrees at 7 bases. The germline gives CDR1 SGHRS, CDR2 YFSETQ. The CDR3 extends over 15 amino acids. The junction had 6 bases not matched to a gene; V was cut back by 4 bases and J by 0 bases. CDR3 DNA sequence: TGCGCCAGCAGCCCGGGGACAGCCATGAACACTGAAGCTTTCTTT. Translating gives CASSPGTAMNTEAFF.

The V call is TRBV19, the J call TRBJ2-3; 10 bases map to TRBD1. The V gene's germline CDR1 is LNHDA and CDR2 SQIVND (reference sequence). The CDR3 is 15 amino acids. V trimming: 2 bases; J trimming: 5 bases; junction bases outside the gene matches: 4. As DNA, the CDR3 is TGTGCCAGTAGTATATTGGGACAGGGGAAAGATACGCAGTATTTT. This gives the protein CASSILGQGKDTQYF.